This T cell receptor beta chain was retrieved from a study of shared clonotypes between healthy human individuals. Study at large: Each donor contributed plates that comprised three CD4 naive, three CD4 memory, two CD8 naive and one CD8 memory.

CD4+ cells yielded CD45RA+ naive and CD45RA-negative memory subsets. Germline V CDR1 and CDR2: MDHEN, SYDVKM. V was cut by 5 bases and J by 5 bases, with 18 bases left in between. The CDR3 spans 15 residues. Here immunoSEQ multiplex PCR was the method, and the copy in TCRdb shows in-frame clones only, minus some. The table has over 2 million clones, around 95% seen once; the top ten hold 0.1% to 0.15%. The chain combines TRBV28 with TRBJ1-1; possibly TRBD1 for D (6 bases). The sample taken for sequencing was naive CD4+ T cells sorted from blood. Subset indicated: CD45RA+ positively selected. This TCR was sampled from a young man in good health. The CDR3 sequence: CASSRLGEGGTEAFF. The CDR3 region has the DNA TGTGCCAGCAGTCGACTAGGGGAAGGGGGGACTGAAGCTTTCTTT.